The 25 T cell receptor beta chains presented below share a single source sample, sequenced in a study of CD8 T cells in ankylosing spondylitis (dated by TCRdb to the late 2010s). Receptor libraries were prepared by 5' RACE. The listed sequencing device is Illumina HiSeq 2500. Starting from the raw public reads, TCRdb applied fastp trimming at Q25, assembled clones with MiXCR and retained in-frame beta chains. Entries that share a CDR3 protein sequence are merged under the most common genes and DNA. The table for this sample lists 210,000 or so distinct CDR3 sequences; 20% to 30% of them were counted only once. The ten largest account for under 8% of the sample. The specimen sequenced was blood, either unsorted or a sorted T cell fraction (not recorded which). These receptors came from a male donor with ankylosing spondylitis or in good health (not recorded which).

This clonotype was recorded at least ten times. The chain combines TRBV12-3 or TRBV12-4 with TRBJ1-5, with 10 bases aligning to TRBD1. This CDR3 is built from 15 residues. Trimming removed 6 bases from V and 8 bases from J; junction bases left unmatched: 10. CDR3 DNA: TGTGCCAGCAGCTTGGGGACAGGGGTCGAAGAGCCCCAGCATTTT. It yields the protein CASSLGTGVEEPQHF.

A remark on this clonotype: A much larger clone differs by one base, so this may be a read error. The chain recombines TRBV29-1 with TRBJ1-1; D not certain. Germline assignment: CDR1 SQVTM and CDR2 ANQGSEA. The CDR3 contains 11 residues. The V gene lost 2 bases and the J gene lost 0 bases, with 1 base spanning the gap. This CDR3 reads CSVEMNTEAFF. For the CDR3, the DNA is TGCAGCGTTGAAATGAACACTGAAGCTTTCTTT.

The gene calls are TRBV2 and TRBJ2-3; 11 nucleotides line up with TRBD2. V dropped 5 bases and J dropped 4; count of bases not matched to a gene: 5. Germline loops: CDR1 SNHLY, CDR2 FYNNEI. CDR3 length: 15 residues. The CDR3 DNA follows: TGTGCCAGCAGTACTTCTAGCGGGAGGCCAGATACGCAGTATTTT. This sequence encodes CASSTSSGRPDTQYF.

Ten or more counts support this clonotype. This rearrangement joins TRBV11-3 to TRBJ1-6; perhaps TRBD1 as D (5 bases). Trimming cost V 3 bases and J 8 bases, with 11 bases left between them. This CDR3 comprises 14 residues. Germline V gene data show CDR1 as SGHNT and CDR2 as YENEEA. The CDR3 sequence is CASSLGRKDSPLHF. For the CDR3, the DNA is TGTGCCAGCAGCTTGGGACGCAAAGATTCACCCCTCCACTTT.

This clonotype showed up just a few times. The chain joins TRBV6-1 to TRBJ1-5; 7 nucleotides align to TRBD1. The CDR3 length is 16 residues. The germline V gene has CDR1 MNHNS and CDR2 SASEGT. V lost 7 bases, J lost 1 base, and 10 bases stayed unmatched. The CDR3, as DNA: TGTGCCAGCATCAACCTAAAACAGGGGAGCAATCAGCCCCAGCATTTT. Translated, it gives CASINLKQGSNQPQHF.

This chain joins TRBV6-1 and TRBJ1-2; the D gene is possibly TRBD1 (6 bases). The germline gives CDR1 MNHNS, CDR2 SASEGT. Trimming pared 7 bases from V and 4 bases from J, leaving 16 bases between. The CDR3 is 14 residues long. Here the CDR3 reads CASNPETGSYGYTF. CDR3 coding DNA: TGTGCCAGCAACCCAGAGACAGGATCCTATGGCTACACCTTC.

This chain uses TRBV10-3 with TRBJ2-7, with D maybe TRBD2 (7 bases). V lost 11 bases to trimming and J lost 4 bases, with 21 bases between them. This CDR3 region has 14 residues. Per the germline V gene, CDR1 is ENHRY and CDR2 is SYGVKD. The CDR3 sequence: CAVRGASGEYEQYF. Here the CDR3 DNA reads TGTGCCGTACGGGGGGCTAGCGGAGAATACGAGCAGTACTTC.

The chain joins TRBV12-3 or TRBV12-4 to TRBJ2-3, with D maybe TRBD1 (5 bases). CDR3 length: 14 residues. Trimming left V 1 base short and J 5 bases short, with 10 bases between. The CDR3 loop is CASSLGQGRDTQYF. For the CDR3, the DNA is TGTGCCAGCAGTTTAGGGCAGGGAAGAGATACGCAGTATTTT.

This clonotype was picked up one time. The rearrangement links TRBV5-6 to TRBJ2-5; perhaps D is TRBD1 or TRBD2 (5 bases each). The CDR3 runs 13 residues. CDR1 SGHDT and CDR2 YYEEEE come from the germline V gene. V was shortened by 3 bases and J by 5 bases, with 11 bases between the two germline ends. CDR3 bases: TGTGCCAGCAGCTGGGGGTCGACGGAGACCCAGTACTTC. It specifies CASSWGSTETQYF.

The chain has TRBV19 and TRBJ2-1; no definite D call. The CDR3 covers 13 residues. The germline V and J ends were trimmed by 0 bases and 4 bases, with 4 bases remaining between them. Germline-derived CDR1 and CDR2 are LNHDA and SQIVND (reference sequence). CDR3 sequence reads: CASSIDGYNEQFF. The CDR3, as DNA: TGTGCCAGTAGTATAGACGGTTACAATGAGCAGTTCTTC. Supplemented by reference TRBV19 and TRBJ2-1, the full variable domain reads DGGITQSPKYLFRKEGQNVTLSCEQNLNHDAMYWYRQDPGQGLRLIYYSQIVNDFQKGDIAEGYSVSREKKESFPLTVTSAQKNPTAFYLCASSIDGYNEQFFGPGTRLTVL.

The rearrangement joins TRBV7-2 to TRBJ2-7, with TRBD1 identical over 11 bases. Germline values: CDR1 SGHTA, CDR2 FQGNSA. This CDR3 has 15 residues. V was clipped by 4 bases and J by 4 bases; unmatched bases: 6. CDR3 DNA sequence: TGTGCCAGCAGCTCAGGACAGGGGGCTCGGTACGAGCAGTACTTC. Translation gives CASSSGQGARYEQYF.

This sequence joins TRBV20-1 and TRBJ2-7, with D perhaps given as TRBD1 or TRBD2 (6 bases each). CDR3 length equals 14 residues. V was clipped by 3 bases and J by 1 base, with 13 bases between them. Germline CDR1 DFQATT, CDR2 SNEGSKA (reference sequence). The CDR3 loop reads CSARGGGRSYEQYF. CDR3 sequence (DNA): TGCAGTGCTAGGGGGGGCGGAAGATCCTACGAGCAGTACTTC.

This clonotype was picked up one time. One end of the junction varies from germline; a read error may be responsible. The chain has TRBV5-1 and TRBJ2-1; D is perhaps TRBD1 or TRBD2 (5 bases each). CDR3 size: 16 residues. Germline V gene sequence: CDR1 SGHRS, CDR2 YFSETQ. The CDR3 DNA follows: TGCGCCAGCAGCTCGGAGCAGGGAGCTTCCTACGATGAGCAGTTCTTC. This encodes CASSSEQGASYDEQFF. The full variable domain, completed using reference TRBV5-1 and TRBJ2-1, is KAGVTQTPRYLIKTRGQQVTLSCSPISGHRSVSWYQQTPGQGLQFLFEYFSETQRNKGNFPGRFSGRQFSNSRSEMNVSTLELGDSALYLCASSSEQGASYDEQFFGPGTRLTVL.

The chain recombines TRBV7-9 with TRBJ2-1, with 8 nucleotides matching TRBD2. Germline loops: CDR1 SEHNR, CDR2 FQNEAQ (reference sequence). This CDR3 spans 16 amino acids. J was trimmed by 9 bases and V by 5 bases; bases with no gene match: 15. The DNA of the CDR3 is TGTGCCAGCAGCACCGCCGGGACTAGAGGAATCGGTGAGCAGTTCTTC. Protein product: CASSTAGTRGIGEQFF.

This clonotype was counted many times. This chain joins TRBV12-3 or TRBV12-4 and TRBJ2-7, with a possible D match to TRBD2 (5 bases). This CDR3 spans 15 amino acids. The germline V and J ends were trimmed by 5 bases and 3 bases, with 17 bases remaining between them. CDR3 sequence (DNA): TGTGCCAGCAGTCCTCCGGGGAGTGCTCACTACGAGCAGTACTTC. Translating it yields CASSPPGSAHYEQYF.

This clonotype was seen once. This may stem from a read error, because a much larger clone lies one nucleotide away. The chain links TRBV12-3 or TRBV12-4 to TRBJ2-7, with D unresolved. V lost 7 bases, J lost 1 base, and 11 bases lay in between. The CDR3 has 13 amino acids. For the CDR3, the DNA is TGTGCCAGCAATGCCCTAGGATCCTACGAGCAGTACTTC. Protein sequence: CASNALGSYEQYF.

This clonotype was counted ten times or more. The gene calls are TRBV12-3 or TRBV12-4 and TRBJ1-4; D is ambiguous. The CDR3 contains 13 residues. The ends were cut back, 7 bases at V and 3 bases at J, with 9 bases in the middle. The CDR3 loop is CASNRKSNEKLFF. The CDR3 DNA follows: TGTGCCAGCAACCGAAAGTCTAATGAAAAACTGTTTTTT.

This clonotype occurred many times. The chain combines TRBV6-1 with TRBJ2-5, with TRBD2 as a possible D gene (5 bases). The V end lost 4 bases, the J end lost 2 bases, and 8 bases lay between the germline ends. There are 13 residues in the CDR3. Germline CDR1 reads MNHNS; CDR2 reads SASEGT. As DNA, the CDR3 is TGTGCCAGCAGTGGAAGCGGACAAGAGACCCAGTACTTC. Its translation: CASSGSGQETQYF.

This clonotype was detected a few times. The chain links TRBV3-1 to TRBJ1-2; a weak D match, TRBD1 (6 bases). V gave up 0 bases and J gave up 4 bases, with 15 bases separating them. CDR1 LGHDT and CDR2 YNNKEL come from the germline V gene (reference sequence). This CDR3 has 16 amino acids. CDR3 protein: CASSQDLPGGPYGYTF. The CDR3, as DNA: TGTGCCAGCAGCCAAGATCTTCCGGGGGGCCCCTATGGCTACACCTTC.

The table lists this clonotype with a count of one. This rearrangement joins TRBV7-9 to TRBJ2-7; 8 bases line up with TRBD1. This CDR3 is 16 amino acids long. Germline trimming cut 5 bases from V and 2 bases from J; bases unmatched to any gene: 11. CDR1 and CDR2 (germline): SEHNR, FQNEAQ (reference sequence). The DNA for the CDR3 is TGTGCCAGCAGCGGACGGGACAGGTCTGGAACCTACGAGCAGTACTTC. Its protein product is CASSGRDRSGTYEQYF.

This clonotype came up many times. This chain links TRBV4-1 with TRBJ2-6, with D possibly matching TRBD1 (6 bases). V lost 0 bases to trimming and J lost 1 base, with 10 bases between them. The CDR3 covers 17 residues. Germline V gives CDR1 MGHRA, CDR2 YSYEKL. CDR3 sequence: CASSQDWGRSGANVLTF. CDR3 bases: TGCGCCAGCAGCCAAGATTGGGGGCGGTCTGGGGCCAACGTCCTGACTTTC.

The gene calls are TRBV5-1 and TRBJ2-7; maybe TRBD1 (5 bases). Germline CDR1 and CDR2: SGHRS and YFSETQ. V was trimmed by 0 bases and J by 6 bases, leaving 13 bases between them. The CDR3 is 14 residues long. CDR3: CASSLESTGSEQYF. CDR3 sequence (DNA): TGCGCCAGCAGCTTGGAATCAACAGGCTCCGAGCAGTACTTC.

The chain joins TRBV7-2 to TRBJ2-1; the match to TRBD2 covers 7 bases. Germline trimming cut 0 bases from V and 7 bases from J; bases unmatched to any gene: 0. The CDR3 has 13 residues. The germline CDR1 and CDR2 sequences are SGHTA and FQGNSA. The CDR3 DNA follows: TGTGCCAGCAGCTTAGCGCGGGAGAATGAGCAGTTCTTC. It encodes CASSLARENEQFF.

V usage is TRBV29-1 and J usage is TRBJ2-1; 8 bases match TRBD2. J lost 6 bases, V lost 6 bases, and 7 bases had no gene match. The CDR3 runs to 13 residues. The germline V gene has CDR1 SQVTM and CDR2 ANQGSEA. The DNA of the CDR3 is TGCAGCGTCCACAGCGGGAGCGGCAATGAGCAGTTCTTC. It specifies CSVHSGSGNEQFF.

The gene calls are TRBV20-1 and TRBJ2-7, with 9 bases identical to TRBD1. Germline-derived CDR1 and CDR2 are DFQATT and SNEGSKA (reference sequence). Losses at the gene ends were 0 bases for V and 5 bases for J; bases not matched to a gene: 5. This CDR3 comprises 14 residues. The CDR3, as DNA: TGCAGTGCTAGAGATCGGACAGGGGCCCACGAGCAGTACTTC. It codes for CSARDRTGAHEQYF.